The rows below give T cell receptor beta chains drawn from one sample of a study of technical replicates of blood from a few donors. Sequenced by immunoSEQ multiplex PCR; TCRdb stores in-frame clones only, minus some. The sample has about 70,000 clones, almost 99% seen once; the top ten hold approximately 0.2%. Material for sequencing was T cells isolated from PBMCs. The origin of the receptors is a human donor in good health. Each CDR3 is given with its conserved first and last residue. The D gene is left open where the match is weak. Rows give clone size only sometimes, using once, few, many, or a class for an expanded clone.

V gene: TRBV6-5; J gene: TRBJ2-7; D gene: .; clone size: .; CDR3 protein: CASRLQGLGSYEQYF; CDR3 DNA: TGTGCCAGCAGACTACAGGGTTTGGGGTCCTACGAGCAGTACTTC
V gene: TRBV30; J gene: TRBJ2-3; D gene: .; clone size: .; CDR3 protein: CAFRASRVSGADTQYF; CDR3 DNA: TGTGCCTTCAGGGCTAGCAGAGTTTCGGGAGCAGATACGCAGTATTTT
V gene: TRBV23-1; J gene: TRBJ2-2; D gene: TRBD2; clone size: once; CDR3 protein: CASSQSRTGGTKELFF; CDR3 DNA: TGCGCCAGCAGTCAATCGAGAACGGGAGGGACTAAGGAGCTGTTTTTT
V gene: TRBV7-2; J gene: TRBJ2-1; D gene: TRBD2; clone size: .; CDR3 protein: CASSSRGGLAGGYNEQFF; CDR3 DNA: TGTGCCAGCAGCTCGAGGGGTGGGCTAGCGGGGGGATACAATGAGCAGTTCTTC
V gene: TRBV19; J gene: TRBJ1-5; D gene: .; clone size: once; CDR3 protein: CASSIAFLSNQPQHF; CDR3 DNA: TGTGCCAGTAGTATAGCTTTCCTTAGCAATCAGCCCCAGCATTTT
V gene: TRBV19; J gene: TRBJ1-5; D gene: TRBD1; clone size: .; CDR3 protein: CASSWDRMSNQPQHF; CDR3 DNA: TGTGCCAGTAGCTGGGACAGGATGAGCAATCAGCCCCAGCATTTT
V gene: TRBV10-3; J gene: TRBJ1-1; D gene: .; clone size: .; CDR3 protein: CAISESRGGGEAFF; CDR3 DNA: TGTGCCATCAGTGAGTCGAGGGGGGGTGGTGAAGCTTTCTTT
V gene: TRBV6-1; J gene: TRBJ2-1; D gene: TRBD2; clone size: .; CDR3 protein: CASSEGTPSGGYNEQFF; CDR3 DNA: TGTGCCAGCAGTGAAGGGACCCCTAGCGGGGGGTACAATGAGCAGTTCTTC
V gene: TRBV7-3; J gene: TRBJ1-2; D gene: TRBD1; clone size: .; CDR3 protein: CASSLTGEGQPPYGYTF; CDR3 DNA: TGTGCCAGCAGCTTAACCGGAGAGGGACAGCCTCCCTATGGCTACACCTTC
V gene: TRBV4-2; J gene: TRBJ1-5; D gene: TRBD1; clone size: .; CDR3 protein: CASSQGFRDRNQPQHF; CDR3 DNA: TGTGCCAGCAGCCAAGGGTTCCGGGACAGAAATCAGCCCCAGCATTTT